One and the same sample provided the 25 T cell receptor beta chains below, sequenced in a study of T cells in Graves' hyperthyroidism and ophthalmopathy (dated by TCRdb to the late 2010s). The library came from multiplex PCR. Sequencing relied on an Illumina HiSeq 2000. TCR beta CDR3 regions were amplified from RNA transcripts. The first round of RT-PCR for the TCR CDR3 was performed with the HTBI primer set and the Qiagen OneStep RT-PCR kit. TCRdb reprocessing: public reads trimmed at Q25 with fastp, clones called with MiXCR, in-frame beta chains kept. One record per CDR3 amino acid sequence lists the most common genes and DNA. This sample holds almost 250,000 distinct CDR3 sequences; approximately 25% were observed only once. The ten largest clones capture about a third of the sample. Source material: blood. These receptors were collected from a woman in her thirties or forties with Graves' ophthalmopathy.

Many counts were recorded for this clonotype. The gene calls are TRBV28 and TRBJ2-7, with no clear D. The CDR3 has 13 amino acids. Germline CDR1 reads MDHEN; CDR2 reads SYDVKM. Trimming stripped 3 bases from V and 2 bases from J, with 8 bases between. CDR3 residues: CASSLLSPYEQYF. CDR3 bases: TGTGCCAGCAGTTTGCTTAGCCCCTACGAGCAGTACTTC.

This clonotype was seen many times. The rearrangement links TRBV24-1 to TRBJ2-5, with TRBD1 matching 9 bases. With V trimmed by 8 bases and J by 0 bases, 9 bases remained unmatched. Germline-derived CDR1 and CDR2 are KGHDR and SFDVKD. This CDR3 has 16 residues. CDR3 loop: CATTATGGADQETQYF. The CDR3, as DNA: TGTGCCACCACTGCTACAGGGGGCGCCGACCAAGAGACCCAGTACTTC.

This clonotype was seen ten or more times. The J gene is TRBJ2-5, the V gene TRBV28; 7 bases align to TRBD2. Trimming at V came to 5 bases and at J to 1 base, leaving 7 bases not matched to a gene. The CDR3 is 15 amino acids. Germline V gene lookup returns CDR1 MDHEN and CDR2 SYDVKM. CDR3 bases: TGTGCCAGCAGTCGAGCGGGATGGGGCCAAGAGACCCAGTACTTC. Translating it yields CASSRAGWGQETQYF.

This clonotype was observed at least ten times. The chain carries TRBV4-1 and TRBJ1-1; TRBD1 is a possible D gene (5 bases). Germline-derived CDR1 and CDR2 are MGHRA and YSYEKL. V lost 3 bases, J lost 4 bases, and 12 bases lay in between. The CDR3 runs 14 residues. In DNA form, the CDR3 reads TGCGCCAGCAGCCAGGGACTTTCGGGCACTGAAGCTTTCTTT. Translating it yields CASSQGLSGTEAFF.

In this sample, this clonotype turned up a few times. The genes are TRBV7-2 and TRBJ2-7, with 11 bases that match TRBD1. Germline V gene data show CDR1 as SGHTA and CDR2 as FQGNSA. This CDR3 has 15 residues. V shed 4 bases, J shed 6 bases, and the junction held 8 bases outside the gene matches. The CDR3 nucleotides are TGTGCCAGCAGCTACCTGGACAGGGGGCGCCGCGAGCAGTACTTC. Amino acid sequence: CASSYLDRGRREQYF.

A remark on this clonotype: Being one base from a much bigger clone, this may be a read error. V is TRBV4-1 and J is TRBJ2-4; 12 bases match TRBD1. The CDR3 extends over 19 amino acids. V lost 1 base to trimming and J lost 1 base; unmatched junction nucleotides: 8. The germline CDR1 and CDR2 sequences are MGHRA and YSYEKL. The DNA of the CDR3 is TGCGCCAGCAGCCAAGGGGGACAGGGGGCGCAATCGGCCAAAAACATTCAGTACTTC. Protein: CASSQGGQGAQSAKNIQYF.

There are a few counts of this clonotype. This chain links TRBV4-1 with TRBJ2-4; TRBD1 or TRBD2 may be the D gene (6 bases each). V lost 4 bases and J lost 4, with 20 bases in between. This CDR3 is built from 17 residues. The germline V gene encodes CDR1 MGHRA and CDR2 YSYEKL. The CDR3 is CASSLSWGALVKNIQYF. The CDR3 nucleotides are TGCGCCAGCAGCCTTTCATGGGGGGCGCTTGTTAAAAACATTCAGTACTTC.

This clonotype showed up many times. The gene calls are TRBV19 and TRBJ2-7, with a tentative D call TRBD2 (6 bases). The CDR3 covers 14 residues. V gave up 6 bases and J gave up 4 bases, with 16 bases separating them. The germline gives CDR1 LNHDA, CDR2 SQIVND (reference sequence). The CDR3 protein is CASRDRRGRYEQYF. CDR3 DNA: TGTGCCAGTAGGGATCGTCGGGGGAGGTACGAGCAGTACTTC.

V is TRBV20-1 and J is TRBJ2-5, with a possible D match to TRBD1 (5 bases). CDR1 is DFQATT and CDR2 is SNEGSKA in the germline V gene (reference sequence). CDR3 size: 11 residues. With 7 bases removed from V and 5 bases from J, the gap between germline ends came to 11 bases. Here the CDR3 reads CSEQAGETQYF. DNA for the CDR3: TGCAGTGAACAGGCCGGGGAGACCCAGTACTTC.

This clonotype was counted at least ten times. The chain combines TRBV4-2 with TRBJ2-7, with D hard to call. The CDR3 has 15 amino acids. V gave up 0 bases and J gave up 3 bases, with 12 bases separating them. Germline CDR1 reads LGHNA; CDR2 reads YNFKEQ. The CDR3 DNA is TGTGCCAGCAGCCAAGAGGCTAGTGGGTACTACGAGCAGTACTTC. Translated, it gives CASSQEASGYYEQYF.

This clonotype was recorded at least ten times. The chain carries TRBV10-3 and TRBJ1-1; TRBD1 might be the D (6 bases). The V gene's germline CDR1 is ENHRY and CDR2 SYGVKD. V shed 4 bases and J shed 1 base, with 10 bases lying between them. The length of the CDR3 is 14 residues. CDR3 protein: CAISVQGRNTEAFF. The CDR3 nucleotides read TGTGCCATCAGTGTACAGGGTAGGAACACTGAAGCTTTCTTT.

This clonotype was detected many times. V and J are TRBV20-1 and TRBJ2-7, with 10 bases aligning to TRBD2. The CDR3 sequence is 15 residues long. After removal of 3 bases from V and 1 base from J, the junction contained 6 bases not matched to a gene. Germline CDR1 is DFQATT and CDR2 is SNEGSKA (reference sequence). CDR3 residues: CSASTSGILSYEQYF. CDR3 in DNA: TGCAGTGCTAGCACTAGCGGGATTTTATCCTACGAGCAGTACTTC.

The chain combines TRBV29-1 with TRBJ2-7; no reliable D call. Trimming removed 4 bases at V and 2 bases at J, with 9 bases between. The germline V gene encodes CDR1 SQVTM and CDR2 ANQGSEA. CDR3 length: 12 residues. CDR3 residues: CSVADTPYEQYF. CDR3 DNA: TGCAGCGTTGCAGACACACCCTACGAGCAGTACTTC.

This clonotype was detected many times. Written as DNA, the CDR3 is TGCGCCAGTACATCGGGCACAGACCTAGGCGAGCAGTACTTC. Translation: CASTSGTDLGEQYF. V usage is TRBV5-1 and J usage is TRBJ2-7; D remains unclear. Germline CDR1 reads SGHRS; CDR2 reads YFSETQ. V lost 8 bases and J 6 bases, leaving 21 bases between the germline ends. The CDR3 runs to 14 residues.

This clonotype was counted at least ten times. This chain joins TRBV5-1 and TRBJ2-5; 9 bases align to TRBD2. The CDR3 consists of 15 residues. Germline V gives CDR1 SGHRS, CDR2 YFSETQ. Trimming took 4 bases from V and 2 from J; bases not matched to a gene: 6. The CDR3 nucleotides are TGCGCCAGCAGCAGGGCTAGCGGGGTTCAAGAGACCCAGTACTTC. Protein sequence: CASSRASGVQETQYF.

Only a few counts were recorded for this clonotype. The chain joins TRBV28 to TRBJ1-1; the D is unclear. The V gene's germline CDR1 is MDHEN and CDR2 SYDVKM. CDR3 size: 13 residues. Trimming left V 5 bases short and J 6 bases short, with 13 bases between. Here the CDR3 reads CASSILRRSEAFF. The CDR3 nucleotides read TGTGCCAGCAGTATACTGCGGCGATCTGAAGCTTTCTTT.

V gene TRBV19 combines with J gene TRBJ1-1; no reliable D call. Trimming shortened V by 5 bases and J by 0 bases, and 4 bases separated the two germline ends. The CDR3 is 12 amino acids. CDR1 and CDR2 from the germline V gene are LNHDA and SQIVND (reference sequence). CDR3 nucleotides: TGTGCCAGTAGTGCAGTGAACACTGAAGCTTTCTTT. Translation: CASSAVNTEAFF.

This clonotype was detected many times. V and J are TRBV9 and TRBJ2-7; possible D gene TRBD1, 5 bases. This CDR3 comprises 14 residues. V was cut by 4 bases and J by 1 base, with 12 bases left in between. Germline assignment: CDR1 SGDLS and CDR2 YYNGEE. In nucleotides, the CDR3 is TGTGCCAGCAGCCCCCAGACAGAGTCCTACGAGCAGTACTTC. Translating gives CASSPQTESYEQYF.

The chain carries TRBV6-1 and TRBJ2-5; D assignment may be TRBD1 or TRBD2 (5 bases each). With 4 bases removed from V and 5 bases from J, the gap between germline ends came to 23 bases. CDR1 and CDR2 from the germline V gene are MNHNS and SASEGT. CDR3 length: 17 amino acids. The CDR3: CASSAFSRGTSTETQYF. DNA for the CDR3: TGTGCCAGCAGTGCGTTTTCGAGGGGAACATCGACTGAGACCCAGTACTTC.

This clonotype was observed at least ten times. A much larger clone differs from this one at a single base, so this may be a read error. The rearrangement links TRBV6-1 to TRBJ1-5, with TRBD1 matching 7 bases. Germline V gene data show CDR1 as MNHNS and CDR2 as SASEGT. The CDR3 consists of 16 residues. CDR3 in DNA: TGTGCCAGCGGTGAACGGAGGAGGGGGCCTAATCAGCCCCAGCATTTT. It codes for CASGERRRGPNQPQHF.

Ten or more counts support this clonotype. The V call is TRBV5-1, the J call TRBJ2-2; no definite D call. Germline CDR1 and CDR2: SGHRS and YFSETQ. The CDR3 is made up of 13 amino acids. V dropped 1 base and J dropped 5 bases, with 6 bases sitting between them. CDR3 protein: CASSLYETGELFF. The DNA for the CDR3 is TGCGCCAGCAGCTTGTATGAGACCGGGGAGCTGTTTTTT.

This clonotype was found a few times. The rearrangement joins TRBV6-1 to TRBJ2-5; 10 positions agree with TRBD2. V shed 7 bases, J shed 5 bases, and the junction held 10 bases outside the gene matches. This CDR3 has 15 residues. Looked up from germline, CDR1 is MNHNS and CDR2 is SASEGT. The CDR3 here is CASTLSGRARETQYF. As DNA, the CDR3 is TGTGCCAGCACCCTAAGCGGGAGGGCCCGGGAGACCCAGTACTTC.

Many counts were recorded for this clonotype. The genes are TRBV28 and TRBJ2-5, with D perhaps given as TRBD1 or TRBD2 (5 bases each). The V end was cut by 2 bases, the J end by 5 bases, with 18 bases between. Germline-derived CDR1 and CDR2 are MDHEN and SYDVKM. The CDR3 loop spans 16 amino acids. Here the CDR3 DNA reads TGTGCCAGCAGTTTAGCAACAGGTTCCTGGAGGGAGACCCAGTACTTC. Translation gives CASSLATGSWRETQYF.

Here the CDR3 reads CASSPLSRDSHGYTF. CDR3 DNA: TGCGCCAGCAGCCCACTATCCCGGGACAGTCATGGCTACACCTTC. This chain uses TRBV5-1 with TRBJ1-2, with 7 bases lining up with TRBD1. Germline V gene sequence: CDR1 SGHRS, CDR2 YFSETQ. Trimming at V came to 4 bases and at J to 6 bases, leaving 12 bases not matched to a gene. The CDR3 covers 15 residues.

This clonotype was detected many times. The gene calls are TRBV2 and TRBJ1-1; perhaps TRBD1 as D (5 bases). The CDR3 consists of 14 residues. Germline CDR1 reads SNHLY; CDR2 reads FYNNEI. Trimming left V 5 bases short and J 7 bases short, with 17 bases between. CDR3 sequence (DNA): TGTGCCAGCAGTTCGCCAGGGAGTCGCGATGAAGCTTTCTTT. This codes for CASSSPGSRDEAFF. The full variable domain, with the rest looked up from reference TRBV2 and TRBJ1-1, is EPEVTQTPSHQVTQMGQEVILRCVPISNHLYFYWYRQILGQKVEFLVSFYNNEISEKSEIFDDQFSVERPDGSNFTLKIRSTKLEDSAMYFCASSSPGSRDEAFFGQGTRLTVV.